Shown below are 12 T cell receptor beta chains from a single sample sequenced in a study of blood T cells in healthy people across ages (dated by TCRdb to about 2015). The library was produced with 5' RACE. Reads for this sample came from an Illumina HiSeq 2500. A second PCR of roughly 7 to 11 cycles was performed with a sample-barcoded 5' primer and a J-beta primer mix. TCRdb trimmed public reads at Q25 via fastp, called clones via MiXCR and kept in-frame beta chains. Identical CDR3 protein sequences are pooled into one entry, listed with their most common genes and DNA. The sample contains about 1.6 million distinct CDR3 sequences, around 36% of them found a single time. Approximately 10% of the sample belongs to the ten largest clones. Material: blood. The receptor set was obtained from a woman aged 25 to 39 in good health.

This clonotype was detected only a few times. This chain joins TRBV10-3 and TRBJ1-2, with 7 bases aligning to TRBD1. Germline V gives CDR1 ENHRY, CDR2 SYGVKD. After removal of 5 bases from V and 2 bases from J, the junction contained 8 bases not matched to a gene. The CDR3 has 15 residues. Here the CDR3 reads CAISRAEQGNYGYTF. DNA for the CDR3: TGTGCCATCAGTCGGGCTGAACAGGGGAACTATGGCTACACCTTC.

This clonotype was picked up many times. The chain is built from TRBV29-1 and TRBJ2-7, with a tentative D call TRBD2 (6 bases). Between the trimmed V and J ends, which lost 2 bases and 0 bases, there was a span of 8 bases. This CDR3 has 13 residues. Germline lookup yields CDR1 SQVTM and CDR2 ANQGSEA. The CDR3 DNA is TGCAGCGTTGAACAGACTAGCTCCTACGAGCAGTACTTC. It encodes CSVEQTSSYEQYF.

Many counts were recorded for this clonotype. The gene calls are TRBV20-1 and TRBJ2-7, with D uncertain. V dropped 0 bases and J dropped 4 bases, with 16 bases sitting between them. The CDR3 sequence is 15 residues long. Looked up from germline, CDR1 is DFQATT and CDR2 is SNEGSKA (reference sequence). This CDR3 is CSARDGVASGYEQYF. For the CDR3, the DNA is TGCAGTGCTAGAGATGGGGTAGCTAGTGGTTACGAGCAGTACTTC.

V gene TRBV28 combines with J gene TRBJ1-5, with 11 bases that match TRBD1. V trimming: 6 bases; J trimming: 1 base; junction bases outside the gene matches: 2. The germline gives CDR1 MDHEN, CDR2 SYDVKM. This CDR3 is 15 amino acids long. DNA for the CDR3: TGTGCCAGCAGGGGACAGGGGGGGAGCAATCAGCCCCAGCATTTT. Its protein is CASRGQGGSNQPQHF.

Turning to this clonotype: No DNA is shown, since the ends of the CDR3 on it are uncertain; the CDR3 is the one TCRdb lists. This chain joins TRBV7-5 and TRBJ2-7; the D call in the table, TRBD2, was not verified against the DNA. TRBV7-5 constitutes a pseudogene. The CDR3 is 17 amino acids in total, end residues counted. The CDR3 here is CISVSEANFGLAHEQYF.

This clonotype has just a few counts. The chain couples TRBV5-1 to TRBJ2-1; 8 bases are shared with TRBD2. J gave up 4 bases and V 0 bases, and 9 bases lay outside the gene matches. CDR3 length: 17 amino acids. Germline loops: CDR1 SGHRS, CDR2 YFSETQ. CDR3 sequence (DNA): TGCGCCAGCAGCTTGGCTACATCCGGGACTAGTTACAATGAGCAGTTCTTC. Translation gives CASSLATSGTSYNEQFF.

Many counts were recorded for this clonotype. This chain links TRBV12-3 or TRBV12-4 with TRBJ2-7; D gene ambiguous. Trimming shortened V by 2 bases and J by 0 bases, and 5 bases separated the two germline ends. CDR3 size: 13 residues. CDR3 nucleotides: TGTGCCAGCAGTTTAATGAGCTCCTACGAGCAGTACTTC. It translates to CASSLMSSYEQYF.

V and J are TRBV11-3 and TRBJ2-7, with 10 bases that match TRBD1. Germline V gives CDR1 SGHNT, CDR2 YENEEA. CDR3 size: 15 residues. The J segment lost 4 bases and the V segment lost 1 base, leaving 4 bases of the junction unmatched. The CDR3 region has the DNA TGTGCCAGCAGCTTAGCATCGGGACAGGGGTACGAGCAGTACTTC. Amino acids: CASSLASGQGYEQYF.

The genes are TRBV27 and TRBJ1-6; D is uncertain. There are 15 residues in the CDR3. V was pared by 1 base and J by 10 bases, with 14 bases between. Germline loops: CDR1 MNHEY, CDR2 SMNVEV (reference sequence). The CDR3 coding sequence is TGTGCCAGCAGTTTATATTCACGTAGCGGGTCACCCCTCCACTTT. This gives the protein CASSLYSRSGSPLHF.

Only a few counts were recorded for this clonotype. The V call is TRBV20-1, the J call TRBJ2-5; D remains unclear. CDR1 and CDR2 (germline): DFQATT, SNEGSKA (reference sequence). The CDR3 loop spans 15 amino acids. V was trimmed by 1 base and J by 4 bases, leaving 16 bases between them. As DNA, the CDR3 is TGCAGTGCTAGAGGGGCAGGTCCCTACTTAGAGACCCAGTACTTC. It specifies CSARGAGPYLETQYF.

Comment on this clonotype: Sequence at one end of the junction differs from germline and may be a read error. The chain uses TRBV10-3 and TRBJ1-2; D is unresolved. This CDR3 comprises 15 residues. Per the germline V gene, CDR1 is ENHRY and CDR2 is SYGVKD. CDR3 amino acids: CAVSEVRAPNYGYTF. Here the CDR3 DNA reads TGTGCCGTCAGTGAGGTCCGGGCACCTAACTATGGCTACACCTTC.

In regard to this clonotype: One junction end does not reproduce the germline sequence, and a read error may be involved. The V and J genes are TRBV12-3 or TRBV12-4 and TRBJ2-3, with 8 bases aligning to TRBD2. CDR3 size: 14 residues. CDR3 sequence reads: CASSFTGGQDAQYF. In DNA form, the CDR3 reads TGTGCCAGCAGTTTCACGGGAGGGCAAGATGCGCAGTATTTT.